This TCR beta chain was sequenced in a study of blood T cell repertoires in COVID-19. This clone has just a few counts. There are 15 residues in the CDR3. CDR1 and CDR2 from the germline V gene are PRHDT and FYEKMQ (reference sequence). V lost 5 bases and J lost 5, with 18 bases in between. The repertoire was sequenced with immunoSEQ multiplex PCR; TCRdb's copy has only in-frame clones and lacks some. Here the sample spans roughly 100,000 clones, 84% being singletons. The gene calls are TRBV13 and TRBJ1-2; D is possibly TRBD1 (5 bases). Sequenced: peripheral blood. The sequence derives from a human donor in a cohort sampled during active or convalescent COVID-19. This chain's CDR3 is CASSRIVGGRYGYTF. The CDR3 DNA sequence: TGTGCCAGCAGCCGAATAGTCGGGGGAAGGTATGGCTACACCTTC.